The 18 T cell receptor beta chains in this list originate from one sample, sequenced in a study of response to subunit inactivated influenza vaccine. TCRdb re-called the RT-PCR reads with MiXCR, one entry per CDR3 protein. The data contain hundreds of thousands of distinct CDR3 sequences, around a sixth of them seen just once; the ten biggest clones take up around 10%. Sequenced material: PBMCs from blood, taken 11 to 12 days after vaccination. The source of these receptors is a man aged 45 to 65 who received an inactivated influenza vaccine.

In its sample, this clonotype was seen many times. The chain joins TRBV30 to TRBJ1-1; no definite D call. This CDR3 is built from 12 residues. CDR1 and CDR2 (germline): GTSNPN, SVGIG (reference sequence). V lost 2 bases and J 4 bases, leaving 8 bases between the germline ends. CDR3 in DNA: TGTGCCTGGAGTACCCCGGGCACTGAAGCTTTCTTT. This sequence encodes CAWSTPGTEAFF.

The rearrangement uses TRBV19 and TRBJ2-1; 7 positions match TRBD1. The junction had 9 bases not matched to a gene; V was cut back by 4 bases and J by 6 bases. The germline V gene encodes CDR1 LNHDA and CDR2 SQIVND (reference sequence). The length of the CDR3 is 15 residues. The CDR3 spells CASSTRDSRFNEQFF. For the CDR3, the DNA is TGTGCCAGTAGTACCCGGGACAGTAGATTCAATGAGCAGTTCTTC.

V usage is TRBV20-1 and J usage is TRBJ2-5, with TRBD1 as a possible D gene (5 bases). V was clipped by 3 bases and J by 5 bases, with 16 bases between them. The CDR3 runs 14 residues. CDR1 is DFQATT, CDR2 SNEGSKA, per germline (reference sequence). The CDR3 spells CSARVRVYLETQYF. Here the CDR3 DNA reads TGCAGTGCTAGGGTCAGGGTCTATCTTGAGACCCAGTACTTC.

This clonotype was counted many times. The chain is built from TRBV10-3 and TRBJ2-2; 7 positions match TRBD1. In germline, CDR1 is ENHRY, CDR2 SYGVKD. The CDR3 totals 14 residues. V lost 11 bases and J lost 0; bases outside the gene matches: 6. CDR3 sequence (DNA): TGTGCCGTCTCCGGGACAGCGAACACCGGGGAGCTGTTTTTT. Protein product: CAVSGTANTGELFF.

This chain joins TRBV9 and TRBJ2-1, with unresolved D. The germline V and J ends were trimmed by 0 bases and 8 bases, with 6 bases remaining between them. The CDR3 has 12 amino acids. Germline assignment: CDR1 SGDLS and CDR2 YYNGEE. The CDR3 nucleotides read TGTGCCAGCAGCGTAGATCAGGATGAGCAGTTCTTC. Translating it yields CASSVDQDEQFF.

J is TRBJ1-2 and V is TRBV5-1; 10 nucleotides align to TRBD1. Per germline, CDR1 SGHRS and CDR2 YFSETQ. V lost 7 bases, J lost 8 bases, and 2 bases stayed unmatched. CDR3 length: 11 residues. The CDR3 DNA reads as TGCGCCAGCGGACAGGGGGTAGGCTACACCTTC. It is translated as CASGQGVGYTF. Drawing the rest from reference TRBV5-1 and TRBJ1-2, the complete variable domain is KAGVTQTPRYLIKTRGQQVTLSCSPISGHRSVSWYQQTPGQGLQFLFEYFSETQRNKGNFPGRFSGRQFSNSRSEMNVSTLELGDSALYLCASGQGVGYTFGSGTRLTVV.

This clonotype was seen a few times. The chain carries TRBV7-3 and TRBJ2-1, with D tentatively TRBD1 (5 bases). The germline V and J ends were trimmed by 6 bases and 6 bases, with 15 bases remaining between them. Germline V gene sequence: CDR1 SGHTA, CDR2 FQGTGA. The CDR3 runs to 14 residues. CDR3 protein: CASSSLGPANEQFF. The CDR3 DNA follows: TGTGCCAGCAGTTCTTTGGGGCCGGCCAATGAGCAGTTCTTC.

In its sample, this clonotype was seen a few times. J is TRBJ1-1 and V is TRBV27; 9 nucleotides match TRBD1. Germline CDR1 MNHEY, CDR2 SMNVEV (reference sequence). With V trimmed by 6 bases and J by 3 bases, 5 bases remained unmatched. This CDR3 spans 14 amino acids. The DNA for the CDR3 is TGTGCCAGCAGGGCACAGGGGGCGGACACTGAAGCTTTCTTT. Encoded protein: CASRAQGADTEAFF.

This clonotype turned up a few times. The V gene is TRBV12-3 or TRBV12-4, the J gene TRBJ2-5, with 11 bases identical to TRBD2. The CDR3 has 16 residues. V gave up 2 bases and J gave up 0 bases; unmatched junction bases: 2. CDR3 nucleotide sequence: TGTGCCAGCAGTTTAACGGGACTAGCGGACCAAGAGACCCAGTACTTC. Protein sequence: CASSLTGLADQETQYF.

The chain recombines TRBV29-1 with TRBJ2-2, with 8 bases matching TRBD1. V dropped 6 bases and J dropped 3; count of bases not matched to a gene: 6. Per germline, CDR1 SQVTM and CDR2 ANQGSEA. The CDR3 has 14 residues. For the CDR3, the DNA is TGCAGCGTAGGACAGGGAGTTTACACCGGGGAGCTGTTTTTT. This sequence encodes CSVGQGVYTGELFF.

This clonotype came up a few times. V and J are TRBV9 and TRBJ2-7; D call uncertain. V was clipped by 3 bases and J by 2 bases, with 6 bases between them. CDR3 length: 12 amino acids. In germline, CDR1 is SGDLS, CDR2 YYNGEE. DNA for the CDR3: TGTGCCAGCAGCGCAGGCACCTACGAGCAGTACTTC. It specifies CASSAGTYEQYF.

This clonotype was seen many times. The V gene is TRBV10-3, the J gene TRBJ2-7; TRBD1 matches 9 bases. V gave up 3 bases and J gave up 5 bases; unmatched junction bases: 5. Per the germline V gene, CDR1 is ENHRY and CDR2 is SYGVKD. This CDR3 spans 14 amino acids. The CDR3 DNA reads as TGTGCCATCAGTGATGGGGACAGGGTGCACGAGCAGTACTTC. This sequence encodes CAISDGDRVHEQYF.

About this clonotype: A much more abundant neighbour one base away suggests this may be a read error. This sequence joins TRBV25-1 and TRBJ2-7; D is perhaps TRBD1 (6 bases). V lost 3 bases, J lost 0 bases, and 15 bases lay in between. The CDR3 is 16 amino acids. The germline V gene has CDR1 MGHDK and CDR2 SYGVNS. The CDR3 is CASSDPGQRSSYEQYF. CDR3 DNA sequence: TGTGCCAGCAGTGACCCCGGACAGAGGAGCTCCTACGAGCAGTACTTC.

This clonotype was observed a handful of times. The rearrangement links TRBV12-3 or TRBV12-4 to TRBJ1-1; the match to TRBD1 covers 8 bases. The length of the CDR3 is 17 residues. V trimming: 1 base; J trimming: 5 bases; junction bases outside the gene matches: 12. CDR3 region: CASSLVRGRMGGTEAFF. The CDR3 DNA sequence: TGTGCCAGCAGTTTAGTCAGGGGGCGAATGGGGGGGACTGAAGCTTTCTTT.

The rearrangement joins TRBV6-1 to TRBJ1-2, with D possibly being TRBD1 (5 bases). The CDR3 consists of 14 residues. The germline gives CDR1 MNHNS, CDR2 SASEGT. V dropped 6 bases and J dropped 0 bases, with 11 bases sitting between them. CDR3 nucleotides: TGTGCCAGCAGCGTCAGGGCTACTAACTATGGCTACACCTTC. Its protein is CASSVRATNYGYTF.

The table lists this clonotype with a few counts. V is TRBV29-1 and J is TRBJ1-1, with D unclear. Germline CDR1 is SQVTM and CDR2 is ANQGSEA. The CDR3 extends over 13 amino acids. Trimming stripped 4 bases from V and 4 bases from J, with 13 bases between. In DNA form, the CDR3 reads TGCAGCGTTGCTTTTCAGGCGACCACTGAAGCTTTCTTT. It encodes CSVAFQATTEAFF. Complete variable domain (other parts from reference TRBV29-1 and TRBJ1-1): SAVISQKPSRDICQRGTSLTIQCQVDSQVTMMFWYRQQPGQSLTLIATANQGSEATYESGFVIDKFPISRPNLTFSTLTVSNMSPEDSSIYLCSVAFQATTEAFFGQGTRLTVV.

In this sample, this clonotype turned up many times. The CDR3 loop is CATSRDGAYEQYF. For the CDR3, the DNA is TGTGCCACCAGCAGAGATGGAGCCTACGAGCAGTACTTC. V is TRBV15 and J is TRBJ2-7; D call uncertain. The V gene's germline CDR1 is LNHNV and CDR2 YYDKDF (reference sequence). V was cut by 0 bases and J by 2 bases, with 5 bases left in between. There are 13 residues in the CDR3. Together with reference TRBV15 and TRBJ2-7, the CDR3 gives the full variable domain: DAMVIQNPRYQVTQFGKPVTLSCSQTLNHNVMYWYQQKSSQAPKLLFHYYDKDFNNEADTPDNFQSRRPNTSFCFLDIRSPGLGDTAMYLCATSRDGAYEQYFGPGTRLTVT.

This rearrangement joins TRBV7-2 to TRBJ2-7; D is undetermined. Germline V gene data show CDR1 as SGHTA and CDR2 as FQGNSA. V lost 5 bases, J lost 2 bases, and 16 bases lay in between. The CDR3 loop spans 15 amino acids. CDR3 region: CASSTDLTAPYEQYF. The CDR3 nucleotides are TGTGCCAGCAGCACGGACCTCACAGCCCCCTACGAGCAGTACTTC. The entire variable domain, with the rest obtained from reference TRBV7-2 and TRBJ2-7, is as follows: GAGVSQSPSNKVTEKGKDVELRCDPISGHTALYWYRQSLGQGLEFLIYFQGNSAPDKSGLPSDRFSAERTGGSVSTLTIQRTQQEDSAVYLCASSTDLTAPYEQYFGPGTRLTVT.